A selection of T cell receptor beta chains follows, all from one sample in a study of shared clonotypes between healthy human individuals. Some clones are missing from TCRdb's copy, which holds only in-frame ones; the method was immunoSEQ multiplex PCR. The sample consists of about 360,000 clones, around 70% of them appearing once. Sequenced: memory CD4+ T cells sorted from blood. These TCRs come from a man younger than 45 in good health. Both conserved end residues are part of each CDR3. D genes are given only for firm matches. Clone size is shown for a subset of rows, as once, few, many or a class of expanded clone.

d_gene	abundance	v_gene	j_gene	CDR3aa	CDR3nt
-	-	TRBV5-4	TRBJ1-1	CASSQGRNTEAFF	TGTGCCAGCAGCCAAGGGAGGAACACTGAAGCTTTCTTT
-	-	TRBV10-1	TRBJ2-3	CASSDPSTDTQYF	TGCGCCAGCAGTGACCCCAGCACAGATACGCAGTATTTT
TRBD2	once	TRBV7-2	TRBJ2-2	CASSLVGREEGELFF	TGTGCCAGCAGCTTAGTTGGTCGGGAGGAAGGGGAGCTGTTTTTT
TRBD1	-	TRBV2	TRBJ2-3	CASSEGTGDWRTDTQYF	TGTGCCAGCAGTGAAGGGACAGGGGATTGGCGCACAGATACGCAGTATTTT
-	-	TRBV19	TRBJ2-5	CASRSSGSGETQYF	TGTGCCAGTAGGAGTTCCGGGAGTGGGGAGACCCAGTACTTC
-	-	TRBV28	TRBJ1-2	CASSIRGNYGYTF	TGTGCCAGCAGTATCAGGGGAAACTATGGCTACACCTTC
-	-	TRBV10-1	TRBJ2-2	CASSPNRGASGELFF	TGCGCCAGCAGCCCGAACCGGGGGGCGTCCGGGGAGCTGTTTTTT
-	-	TRBV9	TRBJ2-7	CASSVRPVEGEQYF	TGTGCCAGCAGCGTACGTCCGGTAGAGGGCGAGCAGTACTTC
-	-	TRBV27	TRBJ2-7	CASRMTANIASYEQYF	TGTGCCAGCAGAATGACAGCCAACATTGCCTCCTACGAGCAGTACTTC
-	-	TRBV28	TRBJ2-7	CASSFLGPRDEQYF	TGTGCCAGCAGTTTTTTAGGGCCGAGGGACGAGCAGTACTTC
-	-	TRBV6-1	TRBJ2-5	CASSSEGFKQETQYF	TGTGCCAGCAGTTCGGAAGGGTTCAAACAAGAGACCCAGTACTTC
-	-	TRBV6-1	TRBJ2-3	CASSTSPGTDTQYF	TGTGCCAGCAGTACAAGCCCCGGGACAGATACGCAGTATTTT
-	-	TRBV29-1	TRBJ2-5	CSVGQQETQYF	TGCAGCGTTGGACAGCAAGAGACCCAGTACTTC
-	few	TRBV28	TRBJ2-7	CASSFVVLGSSYEQYF	TGTGCCAGCAGTTTTGTTGTTTTAGGGAGCTCCTACGAGCAGTACTTC
-	-	TRBV7-2	TRBJ2-7	CASSLGVHYEQYF	TGTGCCAGCAGCTTAGGTGTGCATTACGAGCAGTACTTC
-	-	TRBV19	TRBJ2-1	CASILTDSSSEQFF	TGTGCCAGTATTCTCACGGACTCCTCGAGTGAGCAGTTCTTC
-	-	TRBV7-9	TRBJ1-2	CASSGPGEYGYTF	TGTGCCAGCAGTGGCCCAGGAGAATATGGCTACACCTTC
-	-	TRBV7-9	TRBJ2-7	CASSLFVSYEQYF	TGTGCCAGCAGCTTATTCGTGAGCTACGAGCAGTACTTC
-	many	TRBV2	TRBJ1-4	CASSGDFEKLFF	TGTGCCAGCAGTGGGGATTTTGAAAAACTGTTTTTT
TRBD1	few	TRBV9	TRBJ2-7	CASSPRQGANDEQYF	TGTGCCAGCAGCCCTCGACAGGGGGCAAACGACGAGCAGTACTTC
-	once	TRBV7-8	TRBJ1-5	CASSLSELSNQPQHF	TGTGCCAGCAGCTTATCAGAGCTTAGCAATCAGCCCCAGCATTTT
TRBD2	few	TRBV6-6	TRBJ2-7	CASSSPRLAGYEQYF	TGTGCCAGCAGCTCTCCAAGACTAGCGGGTTACGAGCAGTACTTC
-	-	TRBV5-1	TRBJ1-6	CASSSRTQNSPLHF	TGCGCCAGCAGCTCCCGGACACAGAATTCACCCCTCCACTTT
-	-	TRBV10-3	TRBJ1-1	CAIRRPSTTATEAFF	TGTGCCATCAGGAGGCCATCCACCACCGCCACTGAAGCTTTCTTT
TRBD2	-	TRBV5-4	TRBJ2-3	CASSQPGLAGVGTDTQYF	TGTGCCAGCAGCCAGCCGGGACTAGCGGGAGTCGGCACAGATACGCAGTATTTT
TRBD2	few	TRBV28	TRBJ2-5	CASSLSPGLGSLLETQYF	TGTGCCAGCAGTTTATCTCCCGGACTAGGCTCCCTATTAGAGACCCAGTACTTC
TRBD1	-	TRBV5-1	TRBJ2-7	CASSDRDRGLEQYF	TGCGCCAGCAGCGATCGGGACAGGGGGCTCGAGCAGTACTTC
-	once	TRBV9	TRBJ2-1	CASSTETRPEQFF	TGTGCCAGCAGCACCGAGACTAGGCCCGAGCAGTTCTTC
TRBD2	-	TRBV7-6	TRBJ2-7	CASSSLAGDSYEQYF	TGTGCCAGCAGCTCCCTAGCGGGGGACTCCTACGAGCAGTACTTC
TRBD1	-	TRBV5-1	TRBJ1-5	CASSLGTGPKQPQHF	TGCGCCAGCAGCTTGGGGACAGGGCCGAAACAGCCCCAGCATTTT
-	-	TRBV5-1	TRBJ2-7	CASSLDGQGEQYF	TGCGCCAGCAGCTTGGACGGGCAAGGCGAGCAGTACTTC
-	-	TRBV6-4	TRBJ1-4	CASSDGLFNEKLFF	TGTGCCAGCAGCGACGGGCTTTTTAATGAAAAACTGTTTTTT
TRBD2	-	TRBV7-7	TRBJ2-1	CASSLAGLRNEQFF	TGTGCCAGCAGCCTAGCGGGACTTAGGAATGAGCAGTTCTTC